One sample yielded the 23 T cell receptor beta chains listed below, sequenced in a study of Graves' ophthalmopathy and Graves' hyperthyroidism. CDR3 regions of TCR beta were amplified from RNA transcripts. HTBI primers were used in a first-round RT-PCR, which preceded a second-round multiplex PCR. TCRdb re-analysed the multiplex PCR reads in MiXCR, keeping a single row per CDR3 protein. The sample comprises about 210,000 distinct CDR3 sequences, 25% to 35% of which are singletons, and approximately 9.6% rests with the top ten. The source material was peripheral blood. Receptor source: a man in his fifties or sixties with Graves' ophthalmopathy.

The J gene is TRBJ2-5, the V gene TRBV20-1; D unclear. The germline V gene encodes CDR1 DFQATT and CDR2 SNEGSKA (reference sequence). This CDR3 region has 13 residues. Trimming removed 3 bases at V and 6 bases at J, with 14 bases between. The DNA for the CDR3 is TGCAGTGCTAGTTTGTCTAGTGTACAGACCCAGTACTTC. It encodes CSASLSSVQTQYF.

This clonotype appeared many times. The rearrangement links TRBV18 to TRBJ2-5; the D gene is possibly TRBD1 (5 bases). The V end was cut by 3 bases, the J end by 8 bases, with 13 bases between. The CDR3 totals 13 residues. The germline V gene has CDR1 KGHSH and CDR2 LQKENI. The CDR3 reads CASSPTGDGTQYF. The CDR3 region has the DNA TGTGCCAGCTCACCCACAGGAGACGGAACCCAGTACTTC.

In this sample, this clonotype turned up many times. The rearrangement uses TRBV6-1 and TRBJ2-3; TRBD2 aligns across 8 bases. There are 14 residues in the CDR3. Trimming cost V 4 bases and J 1 base; bases outside gene matches: 1. Germline values: CDR1 MNHNS, CDR2 SASEGT. The CDR3 bases are TGTGCCAGCAGTGTGCGGGAGGGCACAGATACGCAGTATTTT. This codes for CASSVREGTDTQYF.

Many counts were recorded for this clonotype. V and J are TRBV28 and TRBJ2-2, with 11 bases lining up with TRBD2. The germline CDR1 and CDR2 sequences are MDHEN and SYDVKM. The CDR3 has 18 amino acids. V was clipped by 4 bases and J by 8 bases; unmatched bases: 15. The DNA for the CDR3 is TGTGCCAGCAGTTCTGCTTTGAGTCTAGCGGGAGGTACAGGGGAGCTGTTTTTT. It codes for CASSSALSLAGGTGELFF. The variable domain in full, with the rest retrieved from reference TRBV28 and TRBJ2-2, is DVKVTQSSRYLVKRTGEKVFLECVQDMDHENMFWYRQDPGLGLRLIYFSYDVKMKEKGDIPEGYSVSREKKERFSLILESASTNQTSMYLCASSSALSLAGGTGELFFGEGSRLTVL.

J is TRBJ2-7 and V is TRBV29-1; 10 bases map to TRBD1. Germline V CDR1 and CDR2: SQVTM, ANQGSEA. V lost 1 base and J lost 4; bases outside the gene matches: 7. There are 15 residues in the CDR3. The CDR3 DNA follows: TGCAGCGTTGAAGGAGACGGGACAGGGGAATACGAGCAGTACTTC. Translating gives CSVEGDGTGEYEQYF.

This clonotype was detected ten times or more. The chain employs TRBV18 and TRBJ2-2, with D unresolved. CDR1 and CDR2 (germline): KGHSH, LQKENI. V was clipped by 4 bases and J by 4 bases, with 10 bases between them. CDR3 length: 14 residues. Written as DNA, the CDR3 is TGTGCCAGCTCACTTTTTGAGAGCACCGGGGAGCTGTTTTTT. Translating gives CASSLFESTGELFF. Complete variable domain (other parts from reference TRBV18 and TRBJ2-2): NAGVMQNPRHLVRRRGQEARLRCSPMKGHSHVYWYRQLPEEGLKFMVYLQKENIIDESGMPKERFSAEFPKEGPSILRIQQVVRGDSAAYFCASSLFESTGELFFGEGSRLTVL.

This clonotype appeared many times. V and J are TRBV11-2 and TRBJ1-1, with unresolved D. Germline-derived CDR1 and CDR2 are SGHAT and FQNNGV. Trimming shortened V by 5 bases and J by 1 base, and 14 bases separated the two germline ends. The CDR3 has 15 residues. Here the CDR3 reads CASSRLKGANTEAFF. CDR3 sequence (DNA): TGTGCCAGCAGCCGGTTAAAGGGAGCGAACACTGAAGCTTTCTTT.

This rearrangement joins TRBV6-1 to TRBJ2-7; 9 bases line up with TRBD1. The CDR3 contains 13 residues. With 6 bases clipped from V and 12 bases from J, the junction kept 12 bases outside the gene matches. The germline V gene encodes CDR1 MNHNS and CDR2 SASEGT. The CDR3 region has the DNA TGTGCCAGCAGCCGTACGCCAACAGGGGGCGGGTACTTC. As protein: CASSRTPTGGGYF.

The V call is TRBV6-5, the J call TRBJ1-5; the D gene is possibly TRBD1 (6 bases). CDR1 and CDR2 from the germline V gene are MNHEY and SVGAGI. This CDR3 is 15 amino acids long. The V and J ends lost 4 bases and 11 bases respectively, with 21 bases between them. CDR3 sequence reads: CASSFFSEGQGSQHF. In nucleotides, the CDR3 is TGTGCCAGCAGTTTTTTCTCTGAAGGGCAGGGGTCCCAGCATTTT.

The table lists this clonotype with many counts. The V call is TRBV12-3 or TRBV12-4, the J call TRBJ1-1, with TRBD1 identical over 9 bases. Trimming took 5 bases from V and 1 from J; bases not matched to a gene: 5. This CDR3 region has 15 residues. The CDR3 here is CASSLSGQGNTEAFF. The CDR3 region has the DNA TGTGCCAGCAGTCTTTCGGGACAGGGGAACACTGAAGCTTTCTTT.

The table lists this clonotype with many counts. This rearrangement joins TRBV6-5 to TRBJ1-5, with D perhaps TRBD1 (6 bases). Trimming took off 8 bases at V and 6 bases at J, with 14 bases between the two ends. Germline CDR1 and CDR2: MNHEY and SVGAGI. The CDR3 covers 13 residues. This CDR3 reads CASGYREFQPQHF. The CDR3 nucleotides read TGTGCCAGCGGCTACAGGGAGTTTCAGCCCCAGCATTTT.

The chain combines TRBV6-5 with TRBJ1-1; D may be TRBD1 (6 bases). V lost 2 bases and J lost 3, with 7 bases in between. Germline loops: CDR1 MNHEY, CDR2 SVGAGI. The CDR3 has 13 amino acids. As DNA, the CDR3 is TGTGCCAGCAGTTACAACAGGGACACTGAAGCTTTCTTT. Translating gives CASSYNRDTEAFF.

This clonotype was recorded many times. This rearrangement joins TRBV15 to TRBJ1-2, with D tentatively TRBD1 (6 bases). V was trimmed by 0 bases and J by 5 bases, leaving 13 bases between them. Germline values: CDR1 LNHNV, CDR2 YYDKDF (reference sequence). CDR3 length equals 15 residues. The CDR3 DNA follows: TGTGCCACCAGCAGAGATCGGGGGGCACCTTATGGCTACACCTTC. The encoded protein is CATSRDRGAPYGYTF.

This clonotype was detected only a few times. The CDR3 loop is CASSFDGYEQYF. CDR3 nucleotide sequence: TGTGCCAGCAGTTTTGATGGCTACGAGCAGTACTTC. This chain uses TRBV12-3 or TRBV12-4 with TRBJ2-7, with D uncertain. Trimming cost V 3 bases and J 3 bases, with 6 bases left between them. This CDR3 region has 12 residues.

There are many counts of this clonotype. V usage is TRBV10-3 and J usage is TRBJ2-2, with 11 bases lining up with TRBD1. The CDR3 is 15 amino acids. Trimming at V came to 5 bases and at J to 5 bases, leaving 4 bases not matched to a gene. Germline V gene lookup returns CDR1 ENHRY and CDR2 SYGVKD. The CDR3 DNA follows: TGTGCCATCAGTACGGACAGGGGGCTGACCGGGGAGCTGTTTTTT. Protein: CAISTDRGLTGELFF.

Many counts were recorded for this clonotype. This chain joins TRBV7-9 and TRBJ2-7; D assignment may be TRBD1 or TRBD2 (5 bases each). Trimming stripped 1 base from V and 5 bases from J, with 15 bases between. CDR1 and CDR2 from the germline V gene are SEHNR and FQNEAQ (reference sequence). This CDR3 contains 15 residues. CDR3 coding DNA: TGTGCCAGCAGCTTAGTCCCAGGGAGCTTCAACGAGCAGTACTTC. It encodes CASSLVPGSFNEQYF. Together with reference TRBV7-9 and TRBJ2-7, the CDR3 gives the full variable domain: DTGVSQNPRHKITKRGQNVTFRCDPISEHNRLYWYRQTLGQGPEFLTYFQNEAQLEKSRLLSDRFSAERPKGSFSTLEIQRTEQGDSAMYLCASSLVPGSFNEQYFGPGTRLTVT.

This clonotype has a count of ten or more. The chain uses TRBV29-1 and TRBJ1-1; TRBD1 is a possible D gene (6 bases). CDR3 length equals 14 residues. Trimming removed 0 bases from V and 8 bases from J, with 16 bases in between. Germline assignment: CDR1 SQVTM and CDR2 ANQGSEA. CDR3 residues: CSVEDRLGGSEAFF. In nucleotides, the CDR3 is TGCAGCGTTGAAGATCGCCTCGGGGGCAGCGAAGCTTTCTTT.

The V gene is TRBV6-4, the J gene TRBJ2-1; D gene uncertain. The CDR3 is 12 amino acids. From germline, CDR1 is MRHNA and CDR2 SNTAGT. The germline V and J ends were trimmed by 8 bases and 4 bases, with 9 bases remaining between them. CDR3 DNA: TGTGCCAGCCGTATCGGATACAATGAGCAGTTCTTC. This translates into CASRIGYNEQFF.

This clonotype was counted ten times or more. A much larger clone differs from this one at a single base, so this may be a read error. The chain has TRBV28 and TRBJ1-5; the match to TRBD1 covers 7 bases. The V gene's germline CDR1 is MDHEN and CDR2 SYDVKM. This CDR3 comprises 15 residues. In DNA, the CDR3 is TGTGCCTGCAGCCCCGACAGGGTGGGCAATCAGCCCCAGCATTTT. As protein: CACSPDRVGNQPQHF.

The gene calls are TRBV2 and TRBJ2-5; D is unresolved. Trimming left V 6 bases short and J 5 bases short, with 13 bases between. CDR1 and CDR2 from the germline V gene are SNHLY and FYNNEI. CDR3 length equals 13 residues. In DNA form, the CDR3 reads TGTGCCAGCAGAAGGGTCGTCGGGGAGACCCAGTACTTC. Protein sequence: CASRRVVGETQYF.

This clonotype was detected many times. The chain uses TRBV6-1 and TRBJ1-1, with D perhaps matching TRBD1 (6 bases). Germline lookup yields CDR1 MNHNS and CDR2 SASEGT. The V end lost 3 bases, the J end lost 5 bases, and 13 bases lay between the germline ends. The CDR3 length is 14 residues. CDR3 DNA: TGTGCCAGCAGTGAGGCACAGGGTGAGACTGAAGCTTTCTTT. This sequence encodes CASSEAQGETEAFF.

In this sample, this clonotype turned up many times. The rearrangement links TRBV24-1 to TRBJ2-7; 10 bases map to TRBD1. With V trimmed by 2 bases and J by 3 bases, 6 bases remained unmatched. The CDR3 consists of 16 residues. Germline loops: CDR1 KGHDR, CDR2 SFDVKD. The CDR3 coding sequence is TGTGCCACCAGTGATTCTAGAGGACAGGGGGACTACGAGCAGTACTTC. Amino acids: CATSDSRGQGDYEQYF.

This clonotype occurred many times. The V call is TRBV12-3 or TRBV12-4, the J call TRBJ2-7, with unresolved D. The CDR3 contains 10 residues. V was cut by 6 bases and J by 7 bases, with 7 bases left in between. The CDR3 coding sequence is TGTGCCAGCAGCCGGGTGGAGCAGTACTTC. It specifies CASSRVEQYF.